This entry lists 21 T cell receptor beta chains sequenced from one sample in a study of T-cell reconstitution after alpha-beta-depleted transplantation in children. As it was prepared, the TCRbeta library received unique molecular identifiers. TCRdb re-called the PCR reads with MiXCR, one entry per CDR3 protein. This sample has about 16,000 distinct CDR3 sequences; roughly 7.8% occur once, and the top ten carry approximately 34%. The sample consisted of PBMCs, mostly from graft donor cells, taken 60 days after TCRalphabeta/CD19-depleted stem cell transplant. The source is a boy in the first two years of life who had a stem cell transplant for Wiskott-Aldrich syndrome, so the T cells may come from the graft donor.

This clonotype was seen at least ten times. The rearrangement uses TRBV7-2 and TRBJ1-1; D is perhaps TRBD1 (5 bases). V lost 5 bases and J 5 bases, leaving 21 bases between the germline ends. The CDR3 loop spans 16 amino acids. Per germline, CDR1 SGHTA and CDR2 FQGNSA. The CDR3 loop reads CASSGDRREVQTEAFF. In DNA form, the CDR3 reads TGTGCCAGCAGCGGGGACCGGAGGGAGGTGCAAACTGAAGCTTTCTTT.

This chain uses TRBV20-1 with TRBJ1-5; D unresolved. Trimming pared 0 bases from V and 1 base from J, leaving 4 bases between. CDR1 is DFQATT, CDR2 SNEGSKA, per germline (reference sequence). CDR3 size: 13 residues. CDR3 nucleotide sequence: TGCAGTGCTAGAGATCAGAGCAATCAGCCCCAGCATTTT. Translation: CSARDQSNQPQHF.

This clonotype was seen ten or more times. The V and J genes are TRBV5-1 and TRBJ2-1; 11 bases are a match to TRBD2. CDR3 length: 15 amino acids. V was pared by 6 bases and J by 6 bases, with 8 bases of the junction left unmatched. Germline-derived CDR1 and CDR2 are SGHRS and YFSETQ. The CDR3 nucleotides read TGCGCCAGCAAGGATAGCGGGAGGGCCCTCAATGAGCAGTTCTTC. Translated, it gives CASKDSGRALNEQFF.

The chain combines TRBV2 with TRBJ2-7; 8 bases align to TRBD1. The CDR3 consists of 14 residues. Losses at the gene ends were 3 bases for V and 6 bases for J; bases not matched to a gene: 7. Germline V gene lookup returns CDR1 SNHLY and CDR2 FYNNEI. CDR3 residues: CASSEDRVLGEQYF. CDR3 in DNA: TGTGCCAGCAGTGAGGACAGGGTACTTGGCGAGCAGTACTTC.

In this sample, this clonotype turned up many times. The chain is built from TRBV20-1 and TRBJ1-2; no firm D call. V was clipped by 0 bases and J by 8 bases, with 10 bases between them. This CDR3 has 12 residues. Germline values: CDR1 DFQATT, CDR2 SNEGSKA (reference sequence). In DNA, the CDR3 is TGCAGTGCTAGAGAAGGGATAAAGGGCTACACCTTC. Protein product: CSAREGIKGYTF.

This clonotype was counted between two and nine times. The chain is built from TRBV9 and TRBJ2-7; 8 bases are shared with TRBD1. Losses at the gene ends were 2 bases for V and 7 bases for J; bases not matched to a gene: 8. The length of the CDR3 is 14 residues. Germline V CDR1 and CDR2: SGDLS, YYNGEE. This chain's CDR3 is CASSVATGAGEQYF. The CDR3 region has the DNA TGTGCCAGCAGCGTGGCGACAGGGGCGGGGGAGCAGTACTTC.

This clonotype has just a few counts. This chain links TRBV20-1 with TRBJ2-1, with a weak D call TRBD2 (6 bases). The CDR3 sequence is 14 residues long. Germline V CDR1 and CDR2: DFQATT, SNEGSKA (reference sequence). Trimming took off 0 bases at V and 3 bases at J, with 9 bases between the two ends. In DNA, the CDR3 is TGCAGTGCTAGAGATCGGGGGTACTACAATGAGCAGTTCTTC. Protein product: CSARDRGYYNEQFF.

This clonotype was recorded a few times. The J gene is TRBJ2-6, the V gene TRBV18; D is unclear. Germline V lookup: CDR1 KGHSH, CDR2 LQKENI. Between the trimmed V and J ends, which lost 5 bases and 2 bases, there was a span of 4 bases. The length of the CDR3 is 13 residues. In DNA form, the CDR3 reads TGTGCCAGCTCATCGACTGGGGCCAACGTCCTGACTTTC. The encoded protein is CASSSTGANVLTF.

A word on this clonotype: A much bigger clone sits one base away, suggesting this may be a read error. CDR3 nucleotides: TGTGCCACCAGCCAATTTAGGGCAGAAAATTCACCCCTCCACTTT. The encoded protein is CATSQFRAENSPLHF. The V call is TRBV3-1, the J call TRBJ1-6; D is unresolved. Germline assignment: CDR1 LGHDT and CDR2 YNNKEL (reference sequence). The CDR3 runs 15 residues.

In its sample, this clonotype was seen many times. The chain combines TRBV7-2 with TRBJ2-3; 9 bases fit TRBD2. Trimming took 5 bases from V and 5 from J; bases not matched to a gene: 11. Germline CDR1 SGHTA, CDR2 FQGNSA. This CDR3 comprises 16 residues. CDR3 nucleotides: TGTGCCAGCAGCGCCCGAGGACTAGCGATAGGAGATACGCAGTATTTT. The encoded protein is CASSARGLAIGDTQYF.

In this sample, this clonotype turned up many times. The chain recombines TRBV6-1 with TRBJ1-5, with 9 bases fitting TRBD1. With 7 bases clipped from V and 7 bases from J, the junction kept 11 bases outside the gene matches. The CDR3 length is 15 residues. From germline, CDR1 is MNHNS and CDR2 SASEGT. CDR3: CASTTLTGGAQPQHF. The CDR3 region has the DNA TGTGCCAGCACCACCCTCACAGGGGGCGCGCAGCCCCAGCATTTT.

This clonotype has ten or more counts. The gene calls are TRBV12-3 or TRBV12-4 and TRBJ2-5; a weak D match, TRBD2 (6 bases). V was trimmed by 3 bases and J by 1 base, leaving 18 bases between them. This CDR3 is 17 amino acids long. CDR3 sequence reads: CASSFGCRRGAQETQYF. Here the CDR3 DNA reads TGTGCCAGCAGTTTTGGATGTCGGAGGGGTGCCCAAGAGACCCAGTACTTC.

This clonotype has ten or more counts. The chain joins TRBV20-1 to TRBJ2-5; possibly TRBD1 for D (6 bases). Germline V gives CDR1 DFQATT, CDR2 SNEGSKA (reference sequence). This CDR3 has 13 amino acids. The germline V and J ends were trimmed by 3 bases and 4 bases, with 12 bases remaining between them. CDR3 in DNA: TGCAGTGCTAGCCAGGGGAGTACAGAGACCCAGTACTTC. Its translation: CSASQGSTETQYF.

This clonotype was seen more than once but under ten times. The chain links TRBV28 to TRBJ2-2; 8 nucleotides line up with TRBD2. The CDR3 is made up of 13 amino acids. The V gene's germline CDR1 is MDHEN and CDR2 SYDVKM. Germline trimming cut 8 bases from V and 6 bases from J; bases unmatched to any gene: 5. The CDR3 sequence is CASQRETPGELFF. The CDR3 nucleotides are TGTGCCAGCCAGCGGGAGACCCCCGGGGAGCTGTTTTTT.

V gene TRBV24-1 combines with J gene TRBJ2-7, with 10 bases matching TRBD1. J lost 5 bases, V lost 4 bases, and 10 bases had no gene match. The CDR3 totals 16 residues. Germline-derived CDR1 and CDR2 are KGHDR and SFDVKD. CDR3: CATSERSTGGRNEQYF. DNA of the CDR3: TGTGCCACCAGTGAAAGGTCGACAGGGGGCAGGAACGAGCAGTACTTC.

This clonotype was recorded a few times. The chain couples TRBV7-9 to TRBJ1-1, with 8 nucleotides matching TRBD1. This CDR3 is built from 15 residues. The germline gives CDR1 SEHNR, CDR2 FQNEAQ (reference sequence). Unmatched junction bases numbered 3, after V lost 2 bases and J lost 1 base. The CDR3: CASSLPGQGNTEAFF. CDR3 nucleotide sequence: TGTGCCAGCAGCTTACCCGGACAGGGGAACACTGAAGCTTTCTTT.

The J gene is TRBJ1-2, the V gene TRBV19; a possible D gene is TRBD1 (5 bases). The V end was cut by 1 base, the J end by 2 bases, with 8 bases between. The CDR3 has 14 amino acids. Germline V lookup: CDR1 LNHDA, CDR2 SQIVND (reference sequence). In DNA form, the CDR3 reads TGTGCCAGTAGTATAGGTCGGGGCAACTATGGCTACACCTTC. It is translated as CASSIGRGNYGYTF.

The chain combines TRBV25-1 with TRBJ2-1; 10 nucleotides line up with TRBD2. The CDR3 is 13 residues long. Trimming removed 5 bases from V and 9 bases from J; junction bases left unmatched: 4. Per germline, CDR1 MGHDK and CDR2 SYGVNS. The CDR3 loop reads CASSPLAGAEQFF. The CDR3 bases are TGTGCCAGCAGTCCCCTAGCGGGAGCTGAGCAGTTCTTC.

This clonotype occurred a few times. The J gene is TRBJ2-7, the V gene TRBV5-1; D is ambiguous. CDR1 is SGHRS, CDR2 YFSETQ, per germline. With 2 bases removed from V and 1 base from J, the gap between germline ends came to 4 bases. The CDR3 sequence is 12 residues long. This chain's CDR3 is CASSFDSYEQYF. In DNA form, the CDR3 reads TGCGCCAGCAGCTTTGATTCCTACGAGCAGTACTTC. The full variable domain, rest sourced from reference TRBV5-1 and TRBJ2-7, is KAGVTQTPRYLIKTRGQQVTLSCSPISGHRSVSWYQQTPGQGLQFLFEYFSETQRNKGNFPGRFSGRQFSNSRSEMNVSTLELGDSALYLCASSFDSYEQYFGPGTRLTVT.

In this sample, this clonotype turned up many times. This rearrangement joins TRBV20-1 to TRBJ2-7, with 9 bases that match TRBD1. V was pared by 3 bases and J by 0 bases, with 3 bases of the junction left unmatched. The length of the CDR3 is 14 residues. Looked up from germline, CDR1 is DFQATT and CDR2 is SNEGSKA (reference sequence). The CDR3 spells CSASRDRVSYEQYF. As DNA, the CDR3 is TGCAGTGCTAGTCGGGACAGGGTCTCCTACGAGCAGTACTTC.

This clonotype was recorded many times. The chain joins TRBV7-9 to TRBJ2-3, with D tentatively TRBD2 (6 bases). The ends were cut back, 5 bases at V and 2 bases at J, with 14 bases in the middle. The CDR3 length is 15 residues. Germline values: CDR1 SEHNR, CDR2 FQNEAQ (reference sequence). CDR3 loop: CASSRRDFLTDTQYF. The CDR3 nucleotides read TGTGCCAGCAGCCGCCGGGACTTCCTCACAGATACGCAGTATTTT.